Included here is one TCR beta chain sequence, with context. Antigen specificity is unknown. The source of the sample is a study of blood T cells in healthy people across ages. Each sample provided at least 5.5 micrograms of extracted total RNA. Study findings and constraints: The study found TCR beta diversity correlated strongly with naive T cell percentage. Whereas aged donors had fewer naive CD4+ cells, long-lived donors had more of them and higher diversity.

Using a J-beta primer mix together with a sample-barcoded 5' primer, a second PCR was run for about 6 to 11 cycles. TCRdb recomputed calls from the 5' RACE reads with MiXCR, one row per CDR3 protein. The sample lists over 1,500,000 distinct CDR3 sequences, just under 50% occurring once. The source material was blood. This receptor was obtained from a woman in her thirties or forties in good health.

CDR3 sequence: CASSEAGDNEQFF. In DNA form, the CDR3 reads TGCGCCAGCAGTGAAGCAGGGGACAATGAGCAGTTCTTC. This chain uses TRBV10-1 with TRBJ2-1; perhaps TRBD1 as D (6 bases). CDR1 is WNHNN, CDR2 SYGVQD, per germline (reference sequence). V was pared by 3 bases and J by 5 bases, with 8 bases between. The CDR3 extends over 13 amino acids.